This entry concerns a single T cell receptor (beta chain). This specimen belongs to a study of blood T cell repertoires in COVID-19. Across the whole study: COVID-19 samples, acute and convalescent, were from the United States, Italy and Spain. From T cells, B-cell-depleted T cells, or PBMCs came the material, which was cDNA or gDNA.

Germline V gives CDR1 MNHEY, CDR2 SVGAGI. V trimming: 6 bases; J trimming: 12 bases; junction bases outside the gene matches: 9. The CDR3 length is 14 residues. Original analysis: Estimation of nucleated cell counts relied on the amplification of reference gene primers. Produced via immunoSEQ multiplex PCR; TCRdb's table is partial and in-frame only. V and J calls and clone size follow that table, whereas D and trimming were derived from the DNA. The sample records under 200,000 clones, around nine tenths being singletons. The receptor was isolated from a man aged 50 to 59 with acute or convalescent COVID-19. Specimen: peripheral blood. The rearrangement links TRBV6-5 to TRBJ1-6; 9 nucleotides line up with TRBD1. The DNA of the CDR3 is TGTGCCAGCAGGGATACAGGGGGCCAGATACCCCTCCACTTT. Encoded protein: CASRDTGGQIPLHF.